A single sample gave rise to the 24 T cell receptor beta chains below, sequenced in a study of blood T cell repertoires in COVID-19. Only in-frame clones appear in the TCRdb table, and some are missing; sequencing was by immunoSEQ multiplex PCR. The sample holds roughly 350,000 clones, about 89% seen once. The sequenced sample was peripheral blood. The receptors come from a woman aged 25 to 39 with COVID-19, enrolled during active disease.

CDR3 amino acids: CASSPSGTGGYQPQHF. CDR3 nucleotide sequence: TGTGCCAGCTCCCCATCTGGGACAGGGGGCTATCAGCCCCAGCATTTT. V and J are TRBV18 and TRBJ1-5; TRBD1 agrees at 12 bases. V lost 6 bases and J lost 5; bases outside the gene matches: 8. The CDR3 totals 16 residues. Germline V gene lookup returns CDR1 KGHSH and CDR2 LQKENI.

The chain is built from TRBV6-6 and TRBJ2-3, with TRBD1 identical over 8 bases. V was clipped by 4 bases and J by 2 bases; unmatched bases: 5. The germline CDR1 and CDR2 sequences are MNHNY and SVGAGI (reference sequence). The CDR3 has 15 amino acids. The CDR3 bases are TGTGCCAGCAGTTTGACAGGGGAGGCCACAGATACGCAGTATTTT. This translates into CASSLTGEATDTQYF.

About this clone: One junction end disagrees with the germline gene, perhaps due to a read error. DNA of the CDR3: TGTGCCAGCAGCACAGGGGTCGGGGTGAACATTGAAGCTTTCTTT. Translation: CASSTGVGVNIEAFF. The chain uses TRBV4-2 and TRBJ1-1, with 7 nucleotides matching TRBD1. The CDR3 loop spans 15 amino acids. Germline V gene lookup returns CDR1 LGHNA and CDR2 YNFKEQ.

CDR3 nucleotide sequence: TGTGCCAGCAGGGGACTAGCGTACAATGAGCAGTTCTTC. As protein: CASRGLAYNEQFF. This chain uses TRBV28 with TRBJ2-1; 10 positions agree with TRBD2. From germline, CDR1 is MDHEN and CDR2 SYDVKM. J gave up 4 bases and V 6 bases, and 0 bases lay outside the gene matches. The CDR3 consists of 13 residues. Full variable domain (remainder filled in from reference TRBV28 and TRBJ2-1): DVKVTQSSRYLVKRTGEKVFLECVQDMDHENMFWYRQDPGLGLRLIYFSYDVKMKEKGDIPEGYSVSREKKERFSLILESASTNQTSMYLCASRGLAYNEQFFGPGTRLTVL.

CDR3 coding DNA: TGTGCCAGCAGCCCAGGACTAGCGGGAGAGTATGAGACCCAGTACTTC. Translation gives CASSPGLAGEYETQYF. The genes are TRBV3-1 (or the pseudogene TRBV3-2) and TRBJ2-5; 13 nucleotides line up with TRBD2. The CDR3 length is 16 residues. V gave up 4 bases and J gave up 5 bases; unmatched junction bases: 7. CDR1 is LGHDT, CDR2 YNNKEL, per germline (reference sequence).

The chain joins TRBV9 to TRBJ2-2, with D possibly being TRBD2 (5 bases). Germline V gene sequence: CDR1 SGDLS, CDR2 YYNGEE. V shed 3 bases and J shed 5 bases, with 17 bases lying between them. The length of the CDR3 is 16 residues. The CDR3 sequence: CASSANPGIATGELFF. In nucleotides, the CDR3 is TGTGCCAGCAGCGCCAATCCCGGGATTGCGACCGGGGAGCTGTTTTTT.

J is TRBJ2-7 and V is TRBV30; 7 bases are a match to TRBD2. CDR1 is GTSNPN, CDR2 SVGIG, per germline (reference sequence). With 1 base clipped from V and 6 bases from J, the junction kept 6 bases outside the gene matches. This CDR3 is built from 13 residues. The CDR3 is CAWSAGLVIEQYF. CDR3 DNA: TGTGCCTGGAGTGCCGGACTAGTAATCGAGCAGTACTTC.

The genes are TRBV27 and TRBJ1-1; 7 positions match TRBD1. Germline V gives CDR1 MNHEY, CDR2 SMNVEV (reference sequence). Trimming removed 6 bases from V and 3 bases from J; junction bases left unmatched: 4. This CDR3 spans 13 amino acids. CDR3 loop: CASSLGQYTEAFF. The CDR3 bases are TGTGCCAGCAGCTTGGGACAGTACACTGAAGCTTTCTTT.

The J gene is TRBJ1-2, the V gene TRBV5-1, with TRBD1 matching over 7 bases. CDR3 length: 14 amino acids. Germline V gene lookup returns CDR1 SGHRS and CDR2 YFSETQ. The trim removed 4 bases at V and 3 bases at J, leaving 6 bases unmatched. The CDR3 reads CASSPTGDHYGYTF. Written as DNA, the CDR3 is TGCGCCAGCAGCCCCACAGGGGACCACTATGGCTACACCTTC.

The chain combines TRBV28 with TRBJ1-2, with TRBD1 identical over 9 bases. J gave up 2 bases and V 6 bases, and 4 bases lay outside the gene matches. The CDR3 spans 14 residues. The germline CDR1 and CDR2 sequences are MDHEN and SYDVKM. The CDR3, as DNA: TGTGCCAGCAGCCAAGGGACAGGGAACTATGGCTACACCTTC. The encoded protein is CASSQGTGNYGYTF.

The chain links TRBV6-5 to TRBJ2-3; D might be TRBD2 (5 bases). With 5 bases removed from V and 3 bases from J, the gap between germline ends came to 6 bases. The CDR3 spans 12 residues. Germline lookup yields CDR1 MNHEY and CDR2 SVGAGI. In nucleotides, the CDR3 is TGTGCCAGCAGTACGGGGACAGATACGCAGTATTTT. This sequence encodes CASSTGTDTQYF.

The chain is built from TRBV7-6 and TRBJ2-3, with 10 bases aligning to TRBD2. Germline V gene sequence: CDR1 SGHVS, CDR2 FNYEAQ. Trimming at V came to 5 bases and at J to 5 bases, leaving 7 bases not matched to a gene. The CDR3 is 15 residues long. CDR3 nucleotides: TGTGCCAGCAGCAAACCGGGACTAGCGTTAGATACGCAGTATTTT. It encodes CASSKPGLALDTQYF.

This chain links TRBV2 with TRBJ1-1; unclear D gene. In germline, CDR1 is SNHLY, CDR2 FYNNEI. V was shortened by 6 bases and J by 1 base, with 9 bases between the two germline ends. The CDR3 has 13 amino acids. The CDR3 loop is CASSFAQNTEAFF. The CDR3 nucleotides read TGTGCCAGCAGCTTTGCACAGAACACTGAAGCTTTCTTT.

This chain links TRBV14 with TRBJ2-1, with TRBD1 identical over 8 bases. The CDR3 is 16 amino acids. Unmatched junction bases numbered 5, after V lost 1 base and J lost 3 bases. Germline V CDR1 and CDR2: SGHDN, FVKESK. CDR3 loop: CASSQARDRHYNEQFF. The CDR3, as DNA: TGTGCCAGCAGCCAAGCTCGGGACAGGCACTACAATGAGCAGTTCTTC. The variable domain in full, with the rest retrieved from reference TRBV14 and TRBJ2-1, is EAGVTQFPSHSVIEKGQTVTLRCDPISGHDNLYWYRRVMGKEIKFLLHFVKESKQDESGMPNNRFLAERTGGTYSTLKVQPAELEDSGVYFCASSQARDRHYNEQFFGPGTRLTVL.

This clone was observed at least ten times. The chain has TRBV5-6 and TRBJ1-5; no definite D call. CDR3 length: 15 amino acids. V lost 3 bases to trimming and J lost 0 bases, with 10 bases between them. Per the germline V gene, CDR1 is SGHDT and CDR2 is YYEEEE. In nucleotides, the CDR3 is TGTGCCAGCAGCTCGGGATTATTTAGCAATCAGCCCCAGCATTTT. Protein: CASSSGLFSNQPQHF.

The chain links TRBV28 to TRBJ2-7, with 12 bases lining up with TRBD2. The CDR3 spans 16 residues. Germline values: CDR1 MDHEN, CDR2 SYDVKM. J lost 4 bases, V lost 0 bases, and 4 bases had no gene match. The CDR3 coding sequence is TGTGCCAGCAGTTTATGGACTAGCGGGAGTGCGTACGAGCAGTACTTC. It translates to CASSLWTSGSAYEQYF.

The chain is built from TRBV7-2 and TRBJ1-3, with TRBD1 matching 7 bases. The junction had 7 bases not matched to a gene; V was cut back by 5 bases and J by 6 bases. Germline values: CDR1 SGHTA, CDR2 FQGNSA. There are 14 residues in the CDR3. The CDR3 reads CASSPWDSSNTIYF. In DNA, the CDR3 is TGTGCCAGCAGCCCGTGGGACAGTTCAAACACCATATATTTT.

This clone was seen only once. The chain joins TRBV19 to TRBJ2-3; TRBD2 might be the D (6 bases). V lost 5 bases and J lost 4, with 16 bases in between. The CDR3 covers 15 residues. Germline CDR1 reads LNHDA; CDR2 reads SQIVND (reference sequence). CDR3 sequence (DNA): TGTGCCAGTAGTCCCCGACTAGGGCAGGCAGATACGCAGTATTTT. Residues: CASSPRLGQADTQYF.

The J gene is TRBJ2-3, the V gene TRBV14; 10 bases are shared with TRBD1. The CDR3 extends over 16 amino acids. The germline CDR1 and CDR2 sequences are SGHDN and FVKESK. V trimming: 0 bases; J trimming: 3 bases; junction bases outside the gene matches: 3. Written as DNA, the CDR3 is TGTGCCAGCAGCCAAGATCGGGGACAGGGGACAGATACGCAGTATTTT. Its translation is CASSQDRGQGTDTQYF. Looking up the rest from reference TRBV14 and TRBJ2-3 gives the full variable domain: EAGVTQFPSHSVIEKGQTVTLRCDPISGHDNLYWYRRVMGKEIKFLLHFVKESKQDESGMPNNRFLAERTGGTYSTLKVQPAELEDSGVYFCASSQDRGQGTDTQYFGPGTRLTVL.

This chain connects TRBV12-5 to TRBJ2-5; a possible D gene is TRBD2 (6 bases). The CDR3 covers 18 residues. The V end was cut by 0 bases, the J end by 4 bases, with 21 bases between. CDR1 is LGHNT, CDR2 FRNRAP, per germline. The DNA for the CDR3 is TGTGCTAGTGGTTTGGTACGTGATGGACGGGAGACGGTAGAGACCCAGTACTTC. It translates to CASGLVRDGRETVETQYF.

The V and J genes are TRBV30 and TRBJ1-2; D gene ambiguous. Looked up from germline, CDR1 is GTSNPN and CDR2 is SVGIG (reference sequence). This CDR3 is built from 13 residues. The ends were cut back, 3 bases at V and 3 bases at J, with 11 bases in the middle. CDR3 in amino acids: CAWSLTTDYGYTF. CDR3 DNA sequence: TGTGCCTGGAGCCTTACCACAGACTATGGCTACACCTTC.

The V call is TRBV30, the J call TRBJ2-7; no definite D call. The germline V and J ends were trimmed by 1 base and 5 bases, with 12 bases remaining between them. Looked up from germline, CDR1 is GTSNPN and CDR2 is SVGIG (reference sequence). The CDR3 is 13 residues long. CDR3 in amino acids: CAWSGVRTDEQYF. The CDR3 nucleotides read TGTGCCTGGAGTGGTGTTCGTACAGACGAGCAGTACTTC. Complete variable domain (other parts from reference TRBV30 and TRBJ2-7): SQTIHQWPATLVQPVGSPLSLECTVEGTSNPNLYWYRQAAGRGLQLLFYSVGIGQISSEVPQNLSASRPQDRQFILSSKKLLLSDSGFYLCAWSGVRTDEQYFGPGTRLTVT.

The rearrangement links TRBV5-1 to TRBJ2-1, with D maybe TRBD2 (5 bases). The CDR3 length is 12 residues. CDR1 is SGHRS and CDR2 is YFSETQ in the germline V gene. The V gene lost 0 bases and the J gene lost 8 bases, with 6 bases spanning the gap. In DNA, the CDR3 is TGCGCCAGCAGCTTGGAGCGGCATGAGCAGTTCTTC. Translating gives CASSLERHEQFF.

This clone is a singleton in its sample. The CDR3 reads CASIRQGWYEQYF. The CDR3 DNA reads TGTGCCAGCATTCGACAGGGTTGGTACGAGCAGTACTTC. This chain connects TRBV28 to TRBJ2-7; TRBD1 agrees at 7 bases. J lost 4 bases, V lost 7 bases, and 7 bases had no gene match. This CDR3 has 13 amino acids. Germline CDR1 and CDR2: MDHEN and SYDVKM.